This T cell receptor beta chain stems from a study of Ad26.COV2.S vaccination and SARS-CoV-2 variants. Across the study: Administration of Ad26.COV2.S was intramuscular, either once or twice 56 days apart. Notes on the study in general: Placebo recipients showed lower spike-specific TCR breadth than vaccinees. Spike-specific CD8+ and CD4+ T cell responses reportedly showed substantial breadth after vaccination.

The treatment: 19 received Ad26.COV2.S at low or high dose, single or two shots; roughly five received placebo; per-sample allocation not given. Following the first vaccine or placebo injection, samples were taken on day 63. Ad26.COV2.S expressed prefusion-stabilized spike from the original Wuhan strain. The CDR3 runs 15 residues. Trimming removed 5 bases from V and 12 bases from J; junction bases left unmatched: 7. Germline V lookup: CDR1 MNHEY, CDR2 SVGEGT. This clone was observed a single time. Its target is unknown. Using immunoSEQ multiplex PCR, the repertoire was profiled, and TCRdb retains in-frame clones only, with some absent. The sample lists fewer than 500,000 clones, 75% to 95% occurring once.

V and J are TRBV6-2 or TRBV6-3 and TRBJ2-1; 16 bases are a match to TRBD2. The source material was peripheral blood, sampled in a trial of Ad26.COV2.S vaccine versus placebo. This TCR derives from a person between 18 and 65 years old who received the Ad26.COV2.S COVID-19 vaccine or a placebo. CDR3 protein: CASSPRGLAGGRQFF. For the CDR3, the DNA is TGTGCCAGCAGTCCCCGGGGACTAGCGGGAGGGAGGCAGTTCTTC.